These 22 T cell receptor beta chains were sequenced from one sample in a study of PD-1 blockade in classical Hodgkin lymphoma. The time point here: cycle 4 day 1 (C4D1), after 6 weeks of nivolumab. Patients all relapsed after autologous stem cell transplantation, and there was variation in brentuximab vedotin exposure. Profiled with immunoSEQ multiplex PCR; TCRdb holds only in-frame clones, not every one. The sample has 35,000 to 50,000 clones, roughly 65% seen once; the top ten hold 2.5% to 3.5%. Sequencing was performed on peripheral blood mononuclear cells (PBMCs), taken before the fourth cycle of nivolumab. These receptors originate from a human donor with classical Hodgkin lymphoma.

V usage is TRBV5-4 and J usage is TRBJ2-3, with D tentatively TRBD1 (6 bases). Germline CDR1 SGHNT, CDR2 YYREEE (reference sequence). The CDR3 totals 17 residues. The ends were cut back, 3 bases at V and 0 bases at J, with 17 bases in the middle. CDR3 nucleotide sequence: TGTGCCAGCAGCTGGACGCTCGGACAGCTTAGCACAGATACGCAGTATTTT. Its protein product is CASSWTLGQLSTDTQYF.

The rearrangement uses TRBV10-3 and TRBJ2-5; tentatively, D is TRBD1 (6 bases). This CDR3 contains 15 residues. V was pared by 3 bases and J by 4 bases, with 15 bases between. Germline V gene data show CDR1 as ENHRY and CDR2 as SYGVKD. The CDR3: CAISDGDRGGETQYF. The CDR3 DNA follows: TGTGCCATCAGTGATGGGGACCGAGGGGGAGAGACCCAGTACTTC.

The chain recombines TRBV4-3 with TRBJ2-1; D unclear. The CDR3 contains 15 residues. The V gene lost 0 bases and the J gene lost 7 bases, with 13 bases spanning the gap. CDR1 and CDR2 (germline): LGHNA, YSLEER. The CDR3 reads CASSQEGSSGNEQFF. CDR3 coding DNA: TGCGCCAGCAGCCAAGAAGGTTCTAGTGGTAATGAGCAGTTCTTC.

This CDR3 reads CASSIPGEETQYF. The CDR3 DNA reads as TGTGCCAGCAGTATCCCGGGGGAAGAGACCCAGTACTTC. The chain combines TRBV28 with TRBJ2-5, with D possibly matching TRBD2 (6 bases). With 5 bases removed from V and 3 bases from J, the gap between germline ends came to 10 bases. From germline, CDR1 is MDHEN and CDR2 SYDVKM. The CDR3 is 13 residues long.

The gene calls are TRBV6-6 and TRBJ2-6; D gene unclear. This CDR3 is built from 15 residues. V was cut by 6 bases and J by 0 bases, with 9 bases left in between. Per the germline V gene, CDR1 is MNHNY and CDR2 is SVGAGI (reference sequence). The CDR3 sequence: CASRDRSSGANVLTF. DNA for the CDR3: TGTGCCAGCAGGGATAGAAGCTCTGGGGCCAACGTCCTGACTTTC.

V gene TRBV30 combines with J gene TRBJ1-2; possibly TRBD1 for D (6 bases). Germline V gene sequence: CDR1 GTSNPN, CDR2 SVGIG (reference sequence). Trimming stripped 4 bases from V and 9 bases from J, with 15 bases between. The CDR3 length is 12 residues. In DNA form, the CDR3 reads TGTGCCTGGATAGAGGGGGGCCAGAGCTACACCTTC. Translation: CAWIEGGQSYTF.

This clone was observed a few times. The rearrangement links TRBV19 to TRBJ2-7; 12 bases map to TRBD2. This CDR3 contains 15 residues. The V gene end was trimmed by 4 bases and the J gene end by 4 bases; junction bases not matched to a gene: 5. The V gene's germline CDR1 is LNHDA and CDR2 SQIVND (reference sequence). The CDR3 is CASSTLGTSGYEQYF. CDR3 nucleotides: TGTGCCAGTAGTACCCTGGGGACTAGCGGGTACGAGCAGTACTTC.

The chain recombines TRBV7-9 with TRBJ2-1; 8 bases line up with TRBD1. The CDR3 runs 15 residues. The germline gives CDR1 SEHNR, CDR2 FQNEAQ (reference sequence). V was clipped by 1 base and J by 6 bases; unmatched bases: 5. The chain's CDR3 is CASSLGQGAGNEQFF. The CDR3 DNA is TGTGCCAGCAGCTTAGGGCAGGGGGCGGGCAATGAGCAGTTCTTC.

This clone was observed a handful of times. V usage is TRBV5-6 and J usage is TRBJ2-3, with 7 bases that match TRBD2. V was pared by 7 bases and J by 0 bases, with 5 bases of the junction left unmatched. The CDR3 loop spans 14 amino acids. Germline lookup yields CDR1 SGHDT and CDR2 YYEEEE. The CDR3 spells CASLADLSTDTQYF. Here the CDR3 DNA reads TGTGCCAGCCTAGCGGACCTTAGCACAGATACGCAGTATTTT.

In its sample, this clone was seen many times. The chain carries TRBV5-6 and TRBJ2-7, with no clear D. Trimming pared 1 base from V and 0 bases from J, leaving 11 bases between. This CDR3 region has 15 residues. Germline V gene lookup returns CDR1 SGHDT and CDR2 YYEEEE. CDR3 in DNA: TGTGCCAGCAGCTTGACAGCCCGAACCTCCTACGAGCAGTACTTC. Residues: CASSLTARTSYEQYF.

A remark on this clone: Other DNA sequences within the sample encode an identical CDR3. This rearrangement joins TRBV19 to TRBJ1-2; unclear D gene. Germline CDR1 reads LNHDA; CDR2 reads SQIVND (reference sequence). The CDR3 is made up of 13 amino acids. V was pared by 2 bases and J by 2 bases, with 6 bases between. CDR3 sequence reads: CASSIRQNYGYTF. The CDR3 DNA follows: TGTGCCAGTAGTATAAGGCAGAACTATGGCTACACCTTC.

This rearrangement joins TRBV5-6 to TRBJ1-1; 8 nucleotides line up with TRBD1. Trimming took 4 bases from V and 6 from J; bases not matched to a gene: 5. The CDR3 spans 13 residues. From germline, CDR1 is SGHDT and CDR2 YYEEEE. The DNA of the CDR3 is TGTGCCAGCAGCGCGGACAGGGAGGCTGAAGCTTTCTTT. This sequence encodes CASSADREAEAFF.

The genes are TRBV10-3 and TRBJ2-1, with 9 bases fitting TRBD2. This CDR3 has 14 amino acids. The germline V gene has CDR1 ENHRY and CDR2 SYGVKD. Trimming removed 10 bases from V and 6 bases from J; junction bases left unmatched: 10. The CDR3 DNA is TGTGCCACCGCGGGAGGGCCGTTACTCAATGAGCAGTTCTTC. It is translated as CATAGGPLLNEQFF.

V usage is TRBV10-2 and J usage is TRBJ2-6, with unresolved D. Per the germline V gene, CDR1 is WSHSY and CDR2 is SAAADI. V was trimmed by 4 bases and J by 2 bases, leaving 6 bases between them. The CDR3 loop spans 14 amino acids. The CDR3 coding sequence is TGCGCCAGCAGTGTTTCGGCTGGGGCCAACGTCCTGACTTTC. Amino acid sequence: CASSVSAGANVLTF.

The rearrangement links TRBV29-1 to TRBJ2-7; D possibly corresponds to TRBD1 (6 bases). CDR1 is SQVTM and CDR2 is ANQGSEA in the germline V gene. V was trimmed by 1 base and J by 5 bases, leaving 12 bases between them. There are 13 residues in the CDR3. The CDR3 here is CSVEVGAPHEQYF. The CDR3 nucleotides read TGCAGCGTTGAAGTGGGGGCACCCCACGAGCAGTACTTC.

There are many counts of this clone. The CDR3 here is CASSDSLRPVYSNQPQHF. The CDR3 DNA reads TGCGCCAGCAGTGACTCCCTCCGTCCCGTTTATAGCAATCAGCCCCAGCATTTT. This chain uses TRBV10-2 with TRBJ1-5; D is uncertain. With 3 bases removed from V and 0 bases from J, the gap between germline ends came to 18 bases. Per germline, CDR1 WSHSY and CDR2 SAAADI. The CDR3 totals 18 residues.

The CDR3 spells CASSPRDAVYGYTF. Written as DNA, the CDR3 is TGTGCCAGCTCACCGAGGGACGCGGTCTATGGCTACACCTTC. The chain combines TRBV18 with TRBJ1-2, with a tentative D call TRBD1 (5 bases). This CDR3 spans 14 amino acids. Germline CDR1 reads KGHSH; CDR2 reads LQKENI. V lost 3 bases and J lost 4, with 12 bases in between.

Only a few counts were recorded for this clone. V and J are TRBV7-2 and TRBJ2-7; possible D gene TRBD1, 6 bases. There are 14 residues in the CDR3. Germline V gene lookup returns CDR1 SGHTA and CDR2 FQGNSA. The V end lost 6 bases, the J end lost 1 base, and 13 bases lay between the germline ends. The CDR3 here is CASSQKQGSYEQYF. In DNA form, the CDR3 reads TGTGCCAGCAGTCAAAAACAGGGTTCCTACGAGCAGTACTTC.

V gene TRBV6-1 combines with J gene TRBJ1-2; no reliable D call. V lost 6 bases and J 3 bases, leaving 14 bases between the germline ends. The CDR3 runs 14 residues. Germline V gives CDR1 MNHNS, CDR2 SASEGT. As DNA, the CDR3 is TGTGCCAGCAGGCGTCCCAGATCTGACTATGGCTACACCTTC. Amino acids: CASRRPRSDYGYTF.

Only one count was recorded for this clone. CDR3 bases: TGTGCCAGCAGCCCGAAGAATGGAGGGGAAGCTTTCTTT. Its translation is CASSPKNGGEAFF. This chain links TRBV28 with TRBJ1-1; D is undetermined. There are 13 residues in the CDR3. The germline gives CDR1 MDHEN, CDR2 SYDVKM. Trimming removed 6 bases from V and 8 bases from J, with 16 bases in between. Together with reference TRBV28 and TRBJ1-1, the CDR3 gives the full variable domain: DVKVTQSSRYLVKRTGEKVFLECVQDMDHENMFWYRQDPGLGLRLIYFSYDVKMKEKGDIPEGYSVSREKKERFSLILESASTNQTSMYLCASSPKNGGEAFFGQGTRLTVV.

This chain uses TRBV10-3 with TRBJ2-2; D may be TRBD1 (7 bases). Germline lookup yields CDR1 ENHRY and CDR2 SYGVKD. V lost 7 bases and J 8 bases, leaving 14 bases between the germline ends. This CDR3 has 13 amino acids. This CDR3 is CAITWDSGGELFF. As DNA, the CDR3 is TGTGCCATCACTTGGGACAGCGGGGGGGAGCTGTTTTTT.

A few counts support this clone. V is TRBV2 and J is TRBJ2-1; 9 positions agree with TRBD2. Germline V gene lookup returns CDR1 SNHLY and CDR2 FYNNEI. The CDR3 is 15 amino acids. V was pared by 3 bases and J by 3 bases, with 3 bases of the junction left unmatched. CDR3 DNA sequence: TGTGCCAGCAGTGAGGGGACTAGCATCTACAATGAGCAGTTCTTC. Its protein is CASSEGTSIYNEQFF.